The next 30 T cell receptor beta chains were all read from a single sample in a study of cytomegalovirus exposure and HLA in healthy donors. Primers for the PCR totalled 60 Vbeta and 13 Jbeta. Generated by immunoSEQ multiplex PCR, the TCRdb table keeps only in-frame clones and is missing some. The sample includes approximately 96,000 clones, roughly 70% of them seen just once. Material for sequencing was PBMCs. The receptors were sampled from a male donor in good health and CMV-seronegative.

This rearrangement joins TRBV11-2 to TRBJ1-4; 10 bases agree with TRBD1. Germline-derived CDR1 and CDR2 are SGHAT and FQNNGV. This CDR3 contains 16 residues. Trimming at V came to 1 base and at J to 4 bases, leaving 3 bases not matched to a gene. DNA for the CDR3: TGTGCCAGCAGCTTAGGGACAGGGGGACTTAATGAAAAACTGTTTTTT. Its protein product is CASSLGTGGLNEKLFF.

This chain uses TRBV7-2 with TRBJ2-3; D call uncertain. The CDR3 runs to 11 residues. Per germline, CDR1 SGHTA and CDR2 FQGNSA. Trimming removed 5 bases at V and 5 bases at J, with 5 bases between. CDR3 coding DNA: TGTGCCAGCAGCCCGAGAGATACGCAGTATTTT. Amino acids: CASSPRDTQYF.

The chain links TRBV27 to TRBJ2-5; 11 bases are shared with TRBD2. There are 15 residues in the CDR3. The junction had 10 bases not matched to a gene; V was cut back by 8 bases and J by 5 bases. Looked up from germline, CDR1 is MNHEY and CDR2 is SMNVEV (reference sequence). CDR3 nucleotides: TGTGCCAGCCGATACATAGCGGGAGGGCGGGAGACCCAGTACTTC. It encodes CASRYIAGGRETQYF.

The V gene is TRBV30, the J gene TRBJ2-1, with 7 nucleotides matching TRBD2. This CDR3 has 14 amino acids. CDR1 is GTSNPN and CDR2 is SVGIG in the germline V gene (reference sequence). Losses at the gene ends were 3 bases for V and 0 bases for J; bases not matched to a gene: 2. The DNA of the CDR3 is TGTGCCTGGAGCGGCGGGAGCTCCTACAATGAGCAGTTCTTC. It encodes CAWSGGSSYNEQFF.

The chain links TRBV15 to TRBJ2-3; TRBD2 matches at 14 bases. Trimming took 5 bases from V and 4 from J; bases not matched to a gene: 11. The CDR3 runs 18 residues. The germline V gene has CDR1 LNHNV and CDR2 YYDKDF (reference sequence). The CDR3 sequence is CATSGGTSGRGGADTQYF. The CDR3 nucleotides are TGTGCCACCAGCGGCGGGACTAGCGGGAGAGGAGGGGCAGATACGCAGTATTTT.

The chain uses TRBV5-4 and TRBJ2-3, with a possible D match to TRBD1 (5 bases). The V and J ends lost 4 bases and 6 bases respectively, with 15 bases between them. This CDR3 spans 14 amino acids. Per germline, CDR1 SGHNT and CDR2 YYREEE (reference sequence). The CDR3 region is CASSPGPSGDTQYF. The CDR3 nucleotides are TGTGCCAGCAGCCCCGGACCTTCAGGGGATACGCAGTATTTT.

The CDR3 here is CASSLIITGDLPYEQYF. DNA of the CDR3: TGCGCCAGCAGCTTGATTATAACAGGGGATCTTCCTTACGAGCAGTACTTC. This rearrangement joins TRBV5-1 to TRBJ2-5; 7 bases line up with TRBD1. The closer fit of TRBJ2-7 to the DNA end suggests the J call may be wrong. Germline V lookup: CDR1 SGHRS, CDR2 YFSETQ. The CDR3 is 17 amino acids.

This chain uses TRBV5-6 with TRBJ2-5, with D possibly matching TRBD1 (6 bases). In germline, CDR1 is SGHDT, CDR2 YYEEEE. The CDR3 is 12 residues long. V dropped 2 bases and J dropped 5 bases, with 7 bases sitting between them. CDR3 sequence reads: CASSLQGETQYF. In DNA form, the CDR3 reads TGTGCCAGCAGCTTACAGGGCGAGACCCAGTACTTC.

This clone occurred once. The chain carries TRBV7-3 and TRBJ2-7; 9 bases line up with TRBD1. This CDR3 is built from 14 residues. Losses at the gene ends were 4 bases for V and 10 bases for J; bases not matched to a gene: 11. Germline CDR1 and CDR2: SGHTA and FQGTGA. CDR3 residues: CASSSKPGQGRQYF. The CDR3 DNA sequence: TGTGCCAGCAGCTCAAAGCCGGGACAGGGAAGACAGTACTTC.

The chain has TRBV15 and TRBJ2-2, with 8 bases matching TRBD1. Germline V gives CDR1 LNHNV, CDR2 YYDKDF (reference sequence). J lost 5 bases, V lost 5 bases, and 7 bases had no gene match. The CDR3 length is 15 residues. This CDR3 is CATSPGQGLTGELFF. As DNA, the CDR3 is TGTGCCACCAGCCCCGGACAGGGTCTAACCGGGGAGCTGTTTTTT. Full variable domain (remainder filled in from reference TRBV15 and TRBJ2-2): DAMVIQNPRYQVTQFGKPVTLSCSQTLNHNVMYWYQQKSSQAPKLLFHYYDKDFNNEADTPDNFQSRRPNTSFCFLDIRSPGLGDTAMYLCATSPGQGLTGELFFGEGSRLTVL.

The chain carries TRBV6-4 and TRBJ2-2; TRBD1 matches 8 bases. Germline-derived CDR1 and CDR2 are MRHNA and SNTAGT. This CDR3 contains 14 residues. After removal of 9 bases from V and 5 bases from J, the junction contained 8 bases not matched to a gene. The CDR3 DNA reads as TGTGCCAGTGATCAGGGGGCAGGGACCGGGGAGCTGTTTTTT. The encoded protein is CASDQGAGTGELFF.

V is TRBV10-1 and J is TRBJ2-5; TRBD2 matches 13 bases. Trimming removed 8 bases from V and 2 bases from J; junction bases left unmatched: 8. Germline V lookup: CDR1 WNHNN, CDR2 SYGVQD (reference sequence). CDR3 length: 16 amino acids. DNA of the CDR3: TGCGCCAGCCGCCCCGGGACTAGCGGGACTCAAGAGACCCAGTACTTC. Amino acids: CASRPGTSGTQETQYF.

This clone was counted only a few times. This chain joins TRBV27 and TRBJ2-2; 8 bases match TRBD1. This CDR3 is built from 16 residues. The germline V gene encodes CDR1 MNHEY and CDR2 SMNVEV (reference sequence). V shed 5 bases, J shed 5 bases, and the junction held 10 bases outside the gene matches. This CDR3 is CASSELGTGATGELFF. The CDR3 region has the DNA TGTGCCAGCAGTGAGCTGGGGACAGGTGCAACCGGGGAGCTGTTTTTT.

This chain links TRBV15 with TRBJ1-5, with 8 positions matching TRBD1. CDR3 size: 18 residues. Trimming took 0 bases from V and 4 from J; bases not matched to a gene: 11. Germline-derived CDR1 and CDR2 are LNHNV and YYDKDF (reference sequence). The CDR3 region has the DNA TGTGCCACCAGCAGAGATGATTCTTGGACAGGGATAAATCAGCCCCAGCATTTT. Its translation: CATSRDDSWTGINQPQHF.

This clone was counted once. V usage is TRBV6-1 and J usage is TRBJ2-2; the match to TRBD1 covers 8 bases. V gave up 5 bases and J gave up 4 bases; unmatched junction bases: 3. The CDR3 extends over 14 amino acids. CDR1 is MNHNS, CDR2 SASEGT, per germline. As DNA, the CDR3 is TGTGCCAGCAGTCCGACAGGGGTCACCGGGGAGCTGTTTTTT. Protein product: CASSPTGVTGELFF.

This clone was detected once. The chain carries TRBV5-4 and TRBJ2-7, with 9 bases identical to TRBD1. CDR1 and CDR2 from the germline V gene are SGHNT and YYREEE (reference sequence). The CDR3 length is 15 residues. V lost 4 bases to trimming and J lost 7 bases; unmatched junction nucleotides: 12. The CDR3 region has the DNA TGTGCCAGCAGCCCCCCCGGGACAGGGTTTGGGGAGCAGTACTTC. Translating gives CASSPPGTGFGEQYF.

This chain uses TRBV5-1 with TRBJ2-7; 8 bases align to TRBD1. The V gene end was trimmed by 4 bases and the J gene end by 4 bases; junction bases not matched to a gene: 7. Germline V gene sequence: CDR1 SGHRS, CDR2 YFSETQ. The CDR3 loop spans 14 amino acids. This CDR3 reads CASSPSGQVYEQYF. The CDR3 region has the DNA TGCGCCAGCAGCCCGTCGGGACAGGTATACGAGCAGTACTTC.

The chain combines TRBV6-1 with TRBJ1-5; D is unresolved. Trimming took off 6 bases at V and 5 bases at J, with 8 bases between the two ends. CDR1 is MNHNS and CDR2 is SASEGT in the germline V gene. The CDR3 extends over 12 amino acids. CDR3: CASRNYDQPQHF. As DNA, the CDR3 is TGTGCCAGCAGAAACTACGATCAGCCCCAGCATTTT.

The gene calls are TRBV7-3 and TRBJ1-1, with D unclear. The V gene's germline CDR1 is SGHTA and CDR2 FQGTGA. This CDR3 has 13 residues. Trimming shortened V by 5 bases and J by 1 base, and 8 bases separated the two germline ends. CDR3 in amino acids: CASSLYKNTEAFF. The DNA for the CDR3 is TGTGCCAGCAGCCTGTATAAGAACACTGAAGCTTTCTTT.

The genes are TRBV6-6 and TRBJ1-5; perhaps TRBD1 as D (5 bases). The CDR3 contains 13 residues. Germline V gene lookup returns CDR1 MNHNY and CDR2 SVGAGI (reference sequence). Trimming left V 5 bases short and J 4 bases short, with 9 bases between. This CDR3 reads CASSIDSNQPQHF. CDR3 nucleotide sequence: TGTGCCAGCAGTATAGACAGTAATCAGCCCCAGCATTTT.

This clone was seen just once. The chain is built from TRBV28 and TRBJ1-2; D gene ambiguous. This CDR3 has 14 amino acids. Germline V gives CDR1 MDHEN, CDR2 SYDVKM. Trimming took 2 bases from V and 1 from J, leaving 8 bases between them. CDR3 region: CASSLVQNNYGYTF. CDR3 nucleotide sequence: TGTGCCAGCAGTTTAGTACAGAATAACTATGGCTACACCTTC.

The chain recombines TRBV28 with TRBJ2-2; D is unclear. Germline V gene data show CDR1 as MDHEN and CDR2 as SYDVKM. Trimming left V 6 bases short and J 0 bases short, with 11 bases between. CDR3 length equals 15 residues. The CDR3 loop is CASSPVETNTGELFF. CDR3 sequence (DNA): TGTGCCAGCAGCCCCGTGGAGACGAACACCGGGGAGCTGTTTTTT.

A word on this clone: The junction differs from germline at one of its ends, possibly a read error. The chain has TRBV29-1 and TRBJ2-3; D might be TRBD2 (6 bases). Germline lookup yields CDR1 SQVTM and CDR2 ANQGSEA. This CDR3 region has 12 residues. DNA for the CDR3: TGCAGCGTTGAAGAGGCGGGGTCCGGGAGCCCTTTT. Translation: CSVEEAGSGSPF.

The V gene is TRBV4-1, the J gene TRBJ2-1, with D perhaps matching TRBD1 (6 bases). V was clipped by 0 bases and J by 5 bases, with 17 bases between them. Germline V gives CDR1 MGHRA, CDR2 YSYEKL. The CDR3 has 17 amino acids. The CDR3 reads CASSQEDGTSTHNEQFF. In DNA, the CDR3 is TGCGCCAGCAGCCAAGAAGATGGGACATCCACTCACAATGAGCAGTTCTTC.

The CDR3 here is CSGGLAGETDTQYF. The CDR3 DNA reads TGCAGCGGCGGACTAGCGGGAGAGACAGATACGCAGTATTTT. The V gene is TRBV29-1, the J gene TRBJ2-3; 13 bases line up with TRBD2. From germline, CDR1 is SQVTM and CDR2 ANQGSEA. J was trimmed by 3 bases and V by 7 bases; bases with no gene match: 4. This CDR3 has 14 amino acids.

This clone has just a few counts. CDR3 sequence (DNA): TGTGCCACCAGCAGGAGGACTAGCTACGAGCAGTACTTC. Translated, it gives CATSRRTSYEQYF. The rearrangement joins TRBV15 to TRBJ2-7; TRBD2 matches at 7 bases. This CDR3 is 13 amino acids long. V trimming: 3 bases; J trimming: 3 bases; junction bases outside the gene matches: 2. Germline V gene data show CDR1 as LNHNV and CDR2 as YYDKDF (reference sequence).

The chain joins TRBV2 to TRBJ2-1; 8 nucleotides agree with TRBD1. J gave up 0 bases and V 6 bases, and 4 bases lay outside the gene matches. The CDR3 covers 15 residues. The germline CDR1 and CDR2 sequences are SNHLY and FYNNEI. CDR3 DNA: TGTGCCAGCAGCGCCGGGACAGGCTCCTACAATGAGCAGTTCTTC. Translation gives CASSAGTGSYNEQFF. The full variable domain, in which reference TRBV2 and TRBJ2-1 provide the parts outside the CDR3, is EPEVTQTPSHQVTQMGQEVILRCVPISNHLYFYWYRQILGQKVEFLVSFYNNEISEKSEIFDDQFSVERPDGSNFTLKIRSTKLEDSAMYFCASSAGTGSYNEQFFGPGTRLTVL.

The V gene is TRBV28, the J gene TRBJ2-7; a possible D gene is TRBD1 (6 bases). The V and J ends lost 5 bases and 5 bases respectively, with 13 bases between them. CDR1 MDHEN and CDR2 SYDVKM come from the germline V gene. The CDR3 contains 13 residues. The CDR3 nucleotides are TGTGCCAGCAGTCTTGGGGGCCCCAACGAGCAGTACTTC. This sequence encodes CASSLGGPNEQYF.

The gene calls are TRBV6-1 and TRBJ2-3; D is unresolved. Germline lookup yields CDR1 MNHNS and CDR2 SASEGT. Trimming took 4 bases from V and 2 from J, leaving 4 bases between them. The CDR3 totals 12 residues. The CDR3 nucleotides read TGTGCCAGCAGTGGAGACACAGATACGCAGTATTTT. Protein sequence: CASSGDTDTQYF.

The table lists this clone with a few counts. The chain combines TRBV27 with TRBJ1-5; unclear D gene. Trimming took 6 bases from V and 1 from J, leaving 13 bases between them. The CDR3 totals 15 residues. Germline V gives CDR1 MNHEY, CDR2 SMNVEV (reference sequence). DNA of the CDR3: TGTGCCAGCAGCGCAGGTGGTCTGAGCAATCAGCCCCAGCATTTT. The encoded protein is CASSAGGLSNQPQHF.